Ten or more counts support the clone carrying this T cell receptor beta chain. This sample was included in a study of blood T cells in healthy people across ages. Primers used in a second PCR of roughly 6 to 11 cycles were a sample-barcoded 5' primer and a J-beta primer mix. A tag from a template-switch adaptor with 12 random nucleotides marked each cDNA molecule. One entry per CDR3 protein, called by TCRdb with MiXCR from the 5' RACE reads. This table holds just under 900,000 distinct CDR3 sequences, less than 35% found once. Germline-derived CDR1 and CDR2 are SGHDT and YYEEEE. With 0 bases removed from V and 5 bases from J, the gap between germline ends came to 8 bases. This CDR3 is built from 13 residues.

The chain uses TRBV5-6 and TRBJ1-2; D gene uncertain. The sequence was obtained from a woman of 80 years or more in good health. The material sequenced was blood. As DNA, the CDR3 is TGTGCCAGCAGCTTGGTTCAGGCTTATGGCTACACCTTC. This encodes CASSLVQAYGYTF.